This T cell receptor (beta chain) was captured by sequencing in a study of response to subunit inactivated influenza vaccine. Whole-study results and caveats: Authors suggested each seasonal influenza vaccination recruits few new T cells.

V was trimmed by 1 base and J by 0 bases, leaving 18 bases between them. The CDR3 has 18 amino acids. Per the germline V gene, CDR1 is LGHDT and CDR2 is YNNKEL (reference sequence). This clonotype has only a few counts. Its antigen is currently unknown. TCRdb passed the RT-PCR reads through MiXCR, listing each CDR3 protein once. Of approximately 700,000 distinct CDR3 sequences listed, around 14% are singletons. J is TRBJ1-1 and V is TRBV3-1, with D perhaps matching TRBD1 (5 bases). This clonotype originated in a man between 50 and 59 years old who received an inactivated influenza vaccine. Sample: PBMCs from blood, taken roughly 12 days after vaccination. CDR3 residues: CASSQGGGAFLMNTEAFF. DNA for the CDR3: TGTGCCAGCAGCCAAGGGGGGGGAGCCTTTCTCATGAACACTGAAGCTTTCTTT.